These 14 T cell receptor beta chains came from one sample sequenced in a study of CD8+CD57+ T cells in acquired aplastic anemia. Before being chosen for sequencing, patients had shown CD8+CD57+ cell expansion by flow cytometry. CDR3 and TCR beta VDJ profiling relied on genomic DNA as the template. TCRdb used MiXCR to reprocess the reads, holding one entry per CDR3 protein. Among roughly 250,000 distinct CDR3 sequences listed, 82% were seen once. Material: sorted CD4+, CD8+, or CD8+CD57+ T cells (not recorded which) from PBMCs. The receptors stem from a human donor with aplastic anemia.

CDR3 coding DNA: TGTGCCAGCGGTTCGGGGTCAACCTACAATGAGCAGTTCTTC. Protein product: CASGSGSTYNEQFF. The V gene is TRBV9, the J gene TRBJ2-1; D may be TRBD2 (5 bases). Trimming stripped 7 bases from V and 2 bases from J, with 13 bases between. The CDR3 consists of 14 residues. CDR1 is SGDLS and CDR2 is YYNGEE in the germline V gene.

The genes are TRBV7-2 and TRBJ2-1; possible D gene TRBD2, 6 bases. This CDR3 has 16 residues. From germline, CDR1 is SGHTA and CDR2 FQGNSA. Trimming pared 2 bases from V and 10 bases from J, leaving 21 bases between. CDR3 coding DNA: TGTGCCAGCAGCTTACCAGGAAGCGGCGGGACCCAGGAGCAGTTCTTC. Encoded protein: CASSLPGSGGTQEQFF.

About this clonotype itself: Relative to the germline gene, one junction end is altered; a read error may explain this. J is TRBJ1-2 and V is TRBV7-2; possible D gene TRBD1, 5 bases. The CDR3 runs 13 residues. Germline V gives CDR1 SGHTA, CDR2 FQGNSA. The CDR3: CASSLGEGRGYAF. CDR3 DNA sequence: TGTGCCAGCAGCTTGGGGGAGGGTCGGGGCTACGCCTTC.

Concerning this clonotype itself: Because it lacks the conserved phenylalanine or tryptophan at the end, this CDR3 is likely a read error. No DNA is shown, since the ends of the CDR3 on it are uncertain; the CDR3 is the one TCRdb lists. V usage is TRBV7-9 and J usage is TRBJ2-3; whether TRBD2, the table's D call, matches the DNA was not checked. Germline V gene lookup returns CDR1 SEHNR and CDR2 FQNEAQ (reference sequence). A total of 14 residues make up the CDR3, ends included. CDR3 region: CASSFAGGAGTEYY.

A word on this clonotype: Likely a read error: the CDR3 ends without its conserved phenylalanine or tryptophan. The limits of the CDR3 on the DNA are not certain, so only TCRdb's listed CDR3 is given. The chain combines TRBV7-8 with TRBJ2-3; the D call TRBD2 from the table was never checked on the DNA. The germline CDR1 and CDR2 sequences are SGHVS and FQNEAQ. The CDR3 numbers 13 amino acids, ends counted. CDR3: CASSLDGTNGYNE.

Comment on this clonotype: The junction and the germline gene differ at one end; a read error may be behind it. The rearrangement links TRBV24-1 to TRBJ2-3, with D possibly matching TRBD1 (6 bases). The germline V gene encodes CDR1 KGHDR and CDR2 SFDVKD. This CDR3 has 13 amino acids. CDR3 in DNA: TGTGCCACCTGGGCCGGGGACACAGATACGCTGTATTTT. It specifies CATWAGDTDTLYF.

The table lists this clonotype with a few counts. The V call is TRBV10-2, the J call TRBJ2-3; no firm D call. The CDR3 runs to 13 residues. Trimming pared 6 bases from V and 0 bases from J, leaving 7 bases between. CDR1 and CDR2 from the germline V gene are WSHSY and SAAADI. DNA of the CDR3: TGCGCCAGCAGGGAGACCAGCACAGATACGCAGTATTTT. Translated, it gives CASRETSTDTQYF.

The rearrangement uses TRBV10-3 and TRBJ1-5; D call uncertain. The length of the CDR3 is 17 residues. V shed 9 bases and J shed 1 base, with 22 bases lying between them. CDR1 and CDR2 (germline): ENHRY, SYGVKD. The CDR3 region is CAITRSWEQHSNQPQHF. The CDR3, as DNA: TGTGCCATTACCAGGTCTTGGGAACAGCACAGCAATCAGCCCCAGCATTTT.

Regarding this clonotype: This likely comes from a read error, as the CDR3 has no conserved phenylalanine or tryptophan at its end. The limits of the CDR3 on the DNA are not certain, so only TCRdb's listed CDR3 is given. The genes are TRBV9 and TRBJ2-3; the D call of TRBD2 is as the table states it, not checked on the DNA. Germline-derived CDR1 and CDR2 are SGDLS and YYNGEE. The CDR3 adds up to 12 amino acids, both ends counted. CDR3 loop: CASSVTPGLAYI.

J is TRBJ1-5 and V is TRBV7-8; D is unclear. Germline V gives CDR1 SGHVS, CDR2 FQNEAQ. V was trimmed by 0 bases and J by 13 bases, leaving 16 bases between them. The CDR3 spans 14 residues. The CDR3 coding sequence is TGTGCCAGCAGCTTAGCGGATAGCCCTCATACGCAGCATTTT. Translated, it gives CASSLADSPHTQHF. Combining the CDR3 with reference TRBV7-8 and TRBJ1-5 gives the whole variable domain GAGVSQSPRYKVAKRGQDVALRCDPISGHVSLFWYQQALGQGPEFLTYFQNEAQLDKSGLPSDRFFAERPEGSVSTLKIQRTQQEDSAVYLCASSLADSPHTQHFGDGTRLSIL.

This clonotype was counted only a few times. The junction differs from germline at one of its ends, possibly a read error. The chain employs TRBV2 and TRBJ1-5; D ambiguous. This CDR3 spans 15 amino acids. The V gene's germline CDR1 is SNHLY and CDR2 FYNNEI. CDR3 bases: TGTGCCAGCAGTTGGGAGGATGGTAACAATGAGCCCCAGCATTTT. Protein: CASSWEDGNNEPQHF.

This chain uses TRBV7-8 with TRBJ2-5, with TRBD1 as a possible D gene (6 bases). The assigned J gene may be wrong: the sequence end matches TRBJ2-1 better. Germline CDR1 reads SGHVS; CDR2 reads FQNEAQ. The CDR3 contains 16 residues. The DNA for the CDR3 is TGTGCCAGCAGCTCCCAGGTTACGGGTGGACAGTTCTTCCAGTTCTTC. Amino acid sequence: CASSSQVTGGQFFQFF.

Comment on this clonotype: The junction shows a germline mismatch at one end, possibly a read error. V gene TRBV5-6 combines with J gene TRBJ1-2; D not resolved. From germline, CDR1 is SGHDT and CDR2 YYEEEE. The CDR3 consists of 13 residues. Written as DNA, the CDR3 is TGTGCCAGCAGCTTGGGCATGGCAGGTGGCTACATCTTC. Amino acids: CASSLGMAGGYIF.

A word on this clonotype: A read error may produce the germline difference seen at one junction end. The chain carries TRBV7-9 and TRBJ1-5, with D perhaps matching TRBD1 (6 bases). In germline, CDR1 is SEHNR, CDR2 FQNEAQ (reference sequence). The CDR3 is made up of 13 amino acids. CDR3 DNA: TGTGCCAGCAGCTTTCATCCAAACGGGACACCCCTTTTC. Translated: CASSFHPNGTPLF. Combining the CDR3 with reference TRBV7-9 and TRBJ1-5 gives the whole variable domain DTGVSQNPRHKITKRGQNVTFRCDPISEHNRLYWYRQTLGQGPEFLTYFQNEAQLEKSRLLSDRFSAERPKGSFSTLEIQRTEQGDSAMYLCASSFHPNGTPLFGDGTRLSIL.